This T cell receptor (beta chain) was profiled in a study of shared clonotypes between healthy human individuals. Study information: The composition of the donors was a couple of women and three men aged 18 to 49.

With regard to this clone: Its target is not known.

Only Caucasian adults living in Nashville, Tennessee made up the donor group. Germline loops: CDR1 MNHNS, CDR2 SASEGT. This CDR3 is built from 14 residues. V lost 5 bases and J 1 base, leaving 11 bases between the germline ends. Using immunoSEQ multiplex PCR, the repertoire was profiled, and TCRdb retains in-frame clones only, with some absent. The sample lists about 2.4 million clones, approximately 92% occurring once. Findings of the study overall: Naive subsets usually exceeded memory subsets in estimated richness. There were few donors, and this limited the genetic and exposure-history diversity represented.

The receptor's source is a man younger than 30 in good health. Sequenced sample: naive CD4+ T cells sorted from blood. Documented subset: CD45RA+ positively selected. This sequence joins TRBV6-1 and TRBJ1-1; D may be TRBD1 (5 bases). The CDR3 sequence: CASSQGPQNTEAFF. Written as DNA, the CDR3 is TGTGCCAGCAGTCAGGGACCCCAGAACACTGAAGCTTTCTTT.